This T cell receptor (beta chain) came from a study of OX40 agonist ivuxolimab in advanced cancers. In the study overall: Ivuxolimab, which targeted the costimulatory receptor OX40 (CD134), was an agonistic, fully human IgG2 monoclonal antibody. Intravenous ivuxolimab was administered to patients every 2 weeks at six dose levels: 0.01, 0.1, 0.3, 1.5, 3 and 10 mg/kg. Of the approximately 54 patients in dose escalation, some 20 had hepatocellular carcinoma, some 15 had melanoma, 9 had renal cell carcinoma and 9 had head and neck cancer. The dose-escalation cohort was roughly 87% male with a mean age of about 54 years, ranging from roughly 20 to 80. Prior anti-PD-1, anti-PD-L1 or anti-CTLA-4 therapy was permitted, and checkpoint inhibitors had been received by approximately 39% of dose-escalation patients. Partial responses were achieved by three dose-escalation patients, of whom one had hepatocellular carcinoma and two had cutaneous melanoma. Peripheral TCRbeta sequencing aimed to test whether ivuxolimab altered TCR sequence diversity and caused clonal T-cell expansion. The paper covers the monotherapy dose-escalation part of the phase I ivuxolimab trial, which included N of about 50 patients.

Note on this clone: Its antigen is unknown. Base qualities are missing; no much larger clone stands one base away.

The trial excluded patients who had a history of autoimmune disease or who were on systemic immunosuppression. Peripheral blood for TCR sequencing was collected from all dose cohorts at baseline, on cycle 4 day 1, and on cycle 7 day 1. Samples came from an open-label, multicenter, first-in-human phase I dose-escalation trial of ivuxolimab. Adults with locally advanced or metastatic head and neck squamous cell, hepatocellular, melanoma or renal cell carcinoma were enrolled in the trial. Before TCR sequencing, CD4+ T cells and CD8+ T cells from peripheral blood were sorted into separate populations. What the authors observed across the whole study: The antigen specificity of the clonally expanded peripheral T cells was not determined. After ivuxolimab, expanded clones were on average more numerous among CD8+ T cells than among CD4+ T cells. In partial responders in the 0.1-3.0 mg/kg groups, normalized peripheral clonal expansion was found to be among the lowest, especially among CD8+ T cells. Low levels of normalized T-cell clonal expansion were also seen in some patients who did not respond. At doses of 0.1 to 3.0 mg/kg, clonal expansion of both CD4+ and CD8+ T cells in blood was seen between baseline and week 6.

Genomic DNA was isolated from the sorted cells so that the TCRbeta CDR3 region could be sequenced. TCRbeta CDR3 regions were sequenced using the immunoSEQ Assay. TCRdb took over this immuneACCESS table, retaining in-frame rearrangements with V and J assigned. Such tables are incomplete; in checked studies, under half of the missing clones stem from an unresolved V gene, and the remainder is unexplained. The sample profile shows around 73,000 clones; around 90% of them were found once. 0.4% to 0.55% of the sample rests with the top ten. This TCR was sampled from an adult with an advanced solid tumor such as melanoma, head and neck, liver or kidney cancer. The sequencing used CD4+ or CD8+ T cells sorted from blood, collected in a trial of the OX40 agonist ivuxolimab.

The CDR3 reads CASSREGAWGNTIYF. At the DNA level, the sequence is TGTGCCAGCAGTCGGGAGGGGGCATGGGGAAACACCATATATTTT. The chain was built from TRBV9 and TRBJ1-3; TRBD1 matches 7 bases in the middle. Trimmed from V: 5 bases; trimmed from J: 4 bases; junction bases lacking a gene match: 9. The CDR3 sequence holds 15 residues, the cysteine and phenylalanine included. Only the CDR3 region is kept as DNA, spanning 45 bases read in frame from base 1. CDR1 and CDR2 (SGDLS, YYNGEE) derive from the germline V gene.